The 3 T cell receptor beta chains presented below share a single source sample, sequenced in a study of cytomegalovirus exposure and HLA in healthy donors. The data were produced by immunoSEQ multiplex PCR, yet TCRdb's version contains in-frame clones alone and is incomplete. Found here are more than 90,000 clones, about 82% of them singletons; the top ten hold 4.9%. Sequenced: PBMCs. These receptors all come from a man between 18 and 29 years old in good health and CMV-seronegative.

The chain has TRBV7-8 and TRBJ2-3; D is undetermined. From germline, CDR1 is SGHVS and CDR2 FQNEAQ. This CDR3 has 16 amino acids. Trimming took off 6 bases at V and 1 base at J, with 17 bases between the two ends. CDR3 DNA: TGTGCCAGCAGACCAGTGGGCAGGATCCGCACAGATACGCAGTATTTT. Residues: CASRPVGRIRTDTQYF.

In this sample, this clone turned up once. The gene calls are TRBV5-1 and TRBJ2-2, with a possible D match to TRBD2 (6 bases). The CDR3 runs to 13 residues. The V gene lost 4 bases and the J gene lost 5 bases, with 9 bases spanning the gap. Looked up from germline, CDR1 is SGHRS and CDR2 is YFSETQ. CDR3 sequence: CASSHGGTGELFF. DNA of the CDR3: TGCGCCAGCAGCCACGGAGGGACCGGGGAGCTGTTTTTT.

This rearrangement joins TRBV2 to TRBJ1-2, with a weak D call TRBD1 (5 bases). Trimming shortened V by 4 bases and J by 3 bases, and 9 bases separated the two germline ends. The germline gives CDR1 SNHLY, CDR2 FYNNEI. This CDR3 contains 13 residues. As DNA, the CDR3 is TGTGCCAGCAGTGGTGGGGGGGACTATGGCTACACCTTC. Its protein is CASSGGGDYGYTF.